This TCR beta chain appears in the sequencing data of a study of blood T cell repertoires in COVID-19 (TCRdb year 2020). For the wider study: The collaborator samples originated in the United States, Italy and Spain and spanned the acute and convalescent phases of COVID-19. The sample metadata nearly always contained a de-identified subject ID, COVID-19 status, age in years and sex. The prospective study material was composed of cDNA or gDNA derived from T cells, B-cell-depleted T cells, or PBMCs. The dataset comprised deeply sampled blood TCRbeta repertoires from subjects exposed to, actively infected with, or recovered from COVID-19. Where HLA class I and class II types were available, the types were taken from metadata supplied by the sample provider, not from assay-based typing. The repertoires were released in a freely available public database meant as a resource for research on the immune response to SARS-CoV-2. Samples were obtained from the ongoing ImmuneRACE study (first 160 participants) and from 1,254 subjects provided by 6 global collaborators. Results the study describes overall, beyond this receptor: The amount of clinical and demographic metadata varied by source and participant and was provided uncurated.

Measured from the cysteine to the phenylalanine, the CDR3 is 15 residues long. Of all the DNA, just the CDR3 is kept, 45 bases in frame from base 1. V is reduced by 4 bases and J by 3 bases, leaving a spacing of 17 bases between them. CDR1 and CDR2 (SGHDT, YYEEEE) derive from the germline V gene. TCRbeta CDR3 regions were amplified from genomic DNA by means of the immunoSEQ Assay, a bias-controlled multiplex PCR. As for how the authors treated the data: The number of nucleated cells in each sample was estimated by amplification of reference gene primers within the assay. To quantify the absolute abundance of each unique TCRbeta CDR3 rearrangement, sequence reads were collapsed and filtered. Productive Simpson clonality was computed per sample as the square root of Simpson's diversity index over productive rearrangements. Drawn from immuneACCESS, this table holds only the in-frame rearrangements with V and J called that TCRdb kept. Clones are partly lost; checked studies trace under half to an unresolved V gene and leave the rest unexplained. V and J calls and clone size follow that table, whereas D and trimming were derived from the DNA. This sample lists over 130,000 clones; over 60% were detected once. Around 2.9% of the sample is taken by the ten largest.

Participants in the prospective study were aged roughly 18 to 100 years, lived in over 20 United States geographic areas, and enrolled through a virtual design. In the prospective study, cohorts were assigned on the basis of participant-reported clinical history obtained from a screening survey and a study questionnaire. For ImmuneRACE Cohort 3, a participant was defined as recovered based on two consecutive negative NP/OP PCR tests, clearance by a healthcare professional, or resolution of symptoms. Each participant in the prospective study had whole blood, serum and a nasopharyngeal or oropharyngeal swab collected by mobile phlebotomists. Participants in the prospective study had the option to provide additional blood draws and questionnaires over an approximately 2-month period. Before DNA extraction, blood samples from the prospective study were shipped at room temperature or frozen. Of note for this clone: Its specific antigen is unknown. Base qualities were left out, and no much larger clone turns up one base away.

Material for sequencing was PBMCs or T cells enriched from blood (not recorded which). The clonotype originates from a woman aged 50 to 60 who had recovered from COVID-19. Here the chain combines TRBV5-6 and TRBJ2-7; the D gene is possibly TRBD2, with 7 bases matching. Here the CDR3 is given as CASSAPRGPFYEQYF. The bases are TGTGCCAGCAGCGCTCCGCGGGGGCCCTTCTACGAGCAGTACTTC. With the rest looked up from the reference TRBV5-6 and TRBJ2-7 genes rather than sequenced, the full variable domain is DAGVTQSPTHLIKTRGQQVTLRCSPKSGHDTVSWYQQALGQGPQFIFQYYEEEERQRGNFPDRFSGHQFPNYSSELNVNALLLGDSALYLCASSAPRGPFYEQYFGPGTRLTVT.